Each of the 19 T cell receptor beta chains below was sequenced from the same sample in a study of T cell changes during pregnancy in multiple sclerosis. Sequenced by immunoSEQ multiplex PCR; TCRdb stores in-frame clones only, minus some. The sample has about 99,000 clones; 85% to 95% are singletons. Sequencing used peripheral blood, obtained after pregnancy. The receptors originated from a female donor with multiple sclerosis, enrolled in a pregnancy study.

The chain employs TRBV5-1 and TRBJ1-1; D call uncertain. Trimming took off 4 bases at V and 3 bases at J, with 16 bases between the two ends. Germline loops: CDR1 SGHRS, CDR2 YFSETQ. CDR3 size: 15 residues. The CDR3 is CASSLPEGWDTEAFF. CDR3 bases: TGCGCCAGCAGCCTCCCCGAGGGTTGGGACACTGAAGCTTTCTTT.

The rearrangement joins TRBV7-2 to TRBJ1-2; TRBD1 might be the D (5 bases). The CDR3 runs 13 residues. Germline V lookup: CDR1 SGHTA, CDR2 FQGNSA. V lost 4 bases, J lost 4 bases, and 10 bases lay in between. The CDR3: CASSSRGTYGYTF. CDR3 DNA sequence: TGTGCCAGCAGCTCCCGGGGGACCTATGGCTACACCTTC.

The J gene is TRBJ2-2, the V gene TRBV7-9; D remains ambiguous. Deletions cut 5 bases from V and 0 bases from J, with 13 bases between. The CDR3 spans 16 residues. Germline lookup yields CDR1 SEHNR and CDR2 FQNEAQ (reference sequence). This chain's CDR3 is CASSPLTGTNTGELFF. Written as DNA, the CDR3 is TGTGCCAGCAGCCCCTTAACGGGTACGAACACCGGGGAGCTGTTTTTT.

This clone was picked up a small number of times. The chain carries TRBV25-1 and TRBJ1-1, with TRBD1 matching over 11 bases. Germline V gives CDR1 MGHDK, CDR2 SYGVNS. The ends lost 6 bases at V and 4 bases at J; junction bases unmatched: 4. There are 14 residues in the CDR3. Here the CDR3 reads CASRNGQGATEAFF. In nucleotides, the CDR3 is TGTGCCAGCAGGAACGGACAGGGGGCCACTGAAGCTTTCTTT.

This rearrangement joins TRBV5-6 to TRBJ1-2, with 7 bases that match TRBD1. From germline, CDR1 is SGHDT and CDR2 YYEEEE. Unmatched junction bases numbered 13, after V lost 2 bases and J lost 3 bases. The length of the CDR3 is 17 residues. The CDR3 loop reads CASSFGGRDRGHYGYTF. The CDR3 nucleotides read TGTGCCAGCAGCTTTGGAGGTCGGGACAGAGGACACTATGGCTACACCTTC.

The chain employs TRBV19 and TRBJ2-1, with D possibly matching TRBD1 (6 bases). CDR3 length: 12 residues. V gave up 5 bases and J gave up 15 bases, with 17 bases separating them. Germline lookup yields CDR1 LNHDA and CDR2 SQIVND (reference sequence). The CDR3 DNA reads as TGTGCCAGTAGTTTCCGACAGGCGGGTTGGTTCTTC. Amino acids: CASSFRQAGWFF.

The chain uses TRBV7-9 and TRBJ2-7; 9 positions agree with TRBD1. In germline, CDR1 is SEHNR, CDR2 FQNEAQ (reference sequence). V lost 4 bases to trimming and J lost 4 bases; unmatched junction nucleotides: 5. The CDR3 sequence is 14 residues long. The CDR3 is CASSYRQGVYEQYF. CDR3 coding DNA: TGTGCCAGCAGCTACCGACAGGGGGTTTACGAGCAGTACTTC.

The chain links TRBV27 to TRBJ1-1; TRBD1 is a possible D gene (6 bases). Germline V gene sequence: CDR1 MNHEY, CDR2 SMNVEV (reference sequence). The germline V and J ends were trimmed by 4 bases and 1 base, with 10 bases remaining between them. The CDR3 has 14 amino acids. CDR3 bases: TGTGCCAGCAGTTCGGACAGAAGGAACACTGAAGCTTTCTTT. As protein: CASSSDRRNTEAFF.

The CDR3 bases are TGCGCCAGCAGCCAAGAGAAGCGGACAGGGGGCTACGAGCAGTACTTC. Translated, it gives CASSQEKRTGGYEQYF. This chain uses TRBV4-1 with TRBJ2-7, with TRBD1 matching over 10 bases. The CDR3 runs 16 residues. Trimming took 0 bases from V and 3 from J; bases not matched to a gene: 5. CDR1 MGHRA and CDR2 YSYEKL come from the germline V gene.

This chain uses TRBV27 with TRBJ2-1, with TRBD2 identical over 14 bases. Germline V lookup: CDR1 MNHEY, CDR2 SMNVEV (reference sequence). Trimming removed 6 bases from V and 8 bases from J; junction bases left unmatched: 18. The CDR3 spans 19 residues. The CDR3: CASSQGTSGSRRSADEQFF. CDR3 DNA: TGTGCCAGCAGCCAAGGGACTAGCGGGAGTAGGAGGTCGGCCGATGAGCAGTTCTTC.

The chain couples TRBV29-1 to TRBJ2-3; D is unresolved. The CDR3 is 14 amino acids. Per the germline V gene, CDR1 is SQVTM and CDR2 is ANQGSEA. V lost 7 bases and J lost 0, with 14 bases in between. Written as DNA, the CDR3 is TGCAGCGGCGACACTGAATCTAGCACAGATACGCAGTATTTT. Translated: CSGDTESSTDTQYF.

The V gene is TRBV23-1, the J gene TRBJ1-1; possible D gene TRBD1, 5 bases. TRBV23-1 is reported as an ORF; its role is uncertain. The V gene lost 0 bases and the J gene lost 3 bases, with 23 bases spanning the gap. There are 19 residues in the CDR3. CDR3 loop: CASSQSESLGLNGDTEAFF. DNA for the CDR3: TGCGCCAGCAGTCAATCGGAGAGTTTGGGACTAAACGGGGACACTGAAGCTTTCTTT.

The chain couples TRBV27 to TRBJ2-1; 7 bases match TRBD2. The CDR3 has 14 amino acids. Trimming removed 5 bases from V and 7 bases from J; junction bases left unmatched: 8. Germline V lookup: CDR1 MNHEY, CDR2 SMNVEV (reference sequence). CDR3 DNA: TGTGCCAGCAGTATCATGGCGGGAGTGAATGAGCAGTTCTTC. It yields the protein CASSIMAGVNEQFF.

The J gene is TRBJ1-2, the V gene TRBV19; D call uncertain. Germline V lookup: CDR1 LNHDA, CDR2 SQIVND (reference sequence). CDR3 size: 14 residues. V was trimmed by 3 bases and J by 4 bases, leaving 12 bases between them. CDR3 region: CASSIRQAAYGYTF. The CDR3 DNA is TGTGCCAGTAGTATCAGACAAGCAGCCTATGGCTACACCTTC. The entire variable domain, with the rest obtained from reference TRBV19 and TRBJ1-2, is as follows: DGGITQSPKYLFRKEGQNVTLSCEQNLNHDAMYWYRQDPGQGLRLIYYSQIVNDFQKGDIAEGYSVSREKKESFPLTVTSAQKNPTAFYLCASSIRQAAYGYTFGSGTRLTVV.

V and J are TRBV7-7 and TRBJ1-1; no definite D call. V was trimmed by 1 base and J by 1 base, leaving 13 bases between them. Germline V gene data show CDR1 as SSHAT and CDR2 as FNYEAQ (reference sequence). CDR3 length: 16 amino acids. CDR3 region: CASSLGSGRPNTEAFF. CDR3 coding DNA: TGTGCCAGCAGCTTAGGTTCTGGCAGGCCGAACACTGAAGCTTTCTTT.

The chain is built from TRBV25-1 and TRBJ2-1; 7 bases align to TRBD1. The CDR3 has 13 residues. J gave up 9 bases and V 2 bases, and 4 bases lay outside the gene matches. CDR1 MGHDK and CDR2 SYGVNS come from the germline V gene. The DNA for the CDR3 is TGTGCCAGCAGTGAACCAGGGGGTACTGAGCAGTTCTTC. Its translation: CASSEPGGTEQFF.

The rearrangement joins TRBV19 to TRBJ2-1; maybe TRBD1 (6 bases). CDR1 and CDR2 from the germline V gene are LNHDA and SQIVND (reference sequence). The CDR3 loop spans 16 amino acids. V lost 9 bases, J lost 0 bases, and 18 bases lay in between. CDR3 nucleotide sequence: TGTGCCAGCCATTCCCGGGACACGAGCTCCTACAATGAGCAGTTCTTC. This gives the protein CASHSRDTSSYNEQFF. Full variable domain (rest looked up from reference TRBV19 and TRBJ2-1): DGGITQSPKYLFRKEGQNVTLSCEQNLNHDAMYWYRQDPGQGLRLIYYSQIVNDFQKGDIAEGYSVSREKKESFPLTVTSAQKNPTAFYLCASHSRDTSSYNEQFFGPGTRLTVL.

This chain uses TRBV10-3 with TRBJ1-1, with 11 bases that match TRBD1. CDR3 size: 14 residues. The junction had 5 bases not matched to a gene; V was cut back by 6 bases and J by 5 bases. Germline CDR1 reads ENHRY; CDR2 reads SYGVKD. For the CDR3, the DNA is TGTGCCATCAGGCCGGGACAGGGGGAAACTGAAGCTTTCTTT. Protein sequence: CAIRPGQGETEAFF.

This rearrangement joins TRBV7-8 to TRBJ1-1, with no clear D. CDR1 is SGHVS and CDR2 is FQNEAQ in the germline V gene. The CDR3 totals 16 residues. The ends were cut back, 1 base at V and 1 base at J, with 13 bases in the middle. The CDR3 DNA reads TGTGCCAGCAGCTTAGATCGGTTCGGTGCGAACACTGAAGCTTTCTTT. Protein: CASSLDRFGANTEAFF.